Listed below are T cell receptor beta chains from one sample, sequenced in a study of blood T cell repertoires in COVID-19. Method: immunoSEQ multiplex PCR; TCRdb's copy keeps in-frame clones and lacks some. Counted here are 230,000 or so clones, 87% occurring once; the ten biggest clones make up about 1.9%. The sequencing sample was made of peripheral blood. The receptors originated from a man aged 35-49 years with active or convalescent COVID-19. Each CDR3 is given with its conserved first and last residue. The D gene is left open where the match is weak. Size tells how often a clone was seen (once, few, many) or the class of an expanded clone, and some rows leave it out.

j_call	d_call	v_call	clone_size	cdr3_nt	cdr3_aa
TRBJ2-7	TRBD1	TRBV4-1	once	TGCGCCAGCAGCCAAGGGCCCGGGACAGGGGTCGACGAGCAGTACTTC	CASSQGPGTGVDEQYF
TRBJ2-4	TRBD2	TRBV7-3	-	TGTGCCAGCAGCTTAGGAACGGGGGGATACATTCAGTACTTC	CASSLGTGGYIQYF
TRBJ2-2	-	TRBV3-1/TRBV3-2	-	TGTGCCAGCAGCCAAGCGTACAGGGAGACCGGGGAGCTGTTTTTT	CASSQAYRETGELFF
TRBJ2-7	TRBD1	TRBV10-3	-	TGTGCCCATAGGGCAGGGGGCTACGAGCAGTACTTC	CAHRAGGYEQYF
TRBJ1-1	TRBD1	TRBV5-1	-	TGCGCCAGCAGCTTAGGAAGGGGACAGGCCACTGAAGCTTTCTTT	CASSLGRGQATEAFF
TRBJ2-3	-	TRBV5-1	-	TGCGCCAGCAGCTTCCCTAACACAGATACGCAGTATTTT	CASSFPNTDTQYF
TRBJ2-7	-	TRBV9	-	TGTGCCAGCAGCTCAGGGGCAGGGGATCCATACGAGCAGTACTTC	CASSSGAGDPYEQYF
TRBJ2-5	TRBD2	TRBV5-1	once	TGCGCCAGCAGCTTGGTTCTAGCGGGAGCTAAGACCCAGTACTTC	CASSLVLAGAKTQYF
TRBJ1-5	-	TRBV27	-	TGTGCCAGCAGTTTATCGGGGGAGGGCACAGACCAGCCCCAGCATTTT	CASSLSGEGTDQPQHF
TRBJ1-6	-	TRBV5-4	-	TGTGCCAGCAGCTTGGAACAGGCCAATTCACCCCTCCACTTT	CASSLEQANSPLHF
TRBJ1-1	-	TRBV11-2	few	TGTGCCAGCAGCTTAGGAGGAAAAGCTTTCTTT	CASSLGGKAFF
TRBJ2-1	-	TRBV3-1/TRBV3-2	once	TGTGCCAGCAGCTTCCGAGTGCTAAGGCTGACGGGGAATGAGCAGTTCTTC	CASSFRVLRLTGNEQFF
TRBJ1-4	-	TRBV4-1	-	TGCGCCAGCAGCCCAACGACAGGACTTGGTGAAAAACTGTTTTTT	CASSPTTGLGEKLFF
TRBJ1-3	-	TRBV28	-	TGTGCCAGCAGTCTGGACAGTATTACTGGAAACACCATATATTTT	CASSLDSITGNTIYF
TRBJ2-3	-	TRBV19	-	TGTGCCAGTAGTATTGTTGCGGGGTTTGCAGATACGCAGTATTTT	CASSIVAGFADTQYF
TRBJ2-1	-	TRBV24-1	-	TGTGCCAGATCTAGCGTCTCCTACAATGAGCAGTTCTTC	CARSSVSYNEQFF
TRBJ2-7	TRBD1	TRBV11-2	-	TGTGCCAGCAGCTTATATCTGGGACAGATGCTCTCCTACGAGCAGTACTTC	CASSLYLGQMLSYEQYF
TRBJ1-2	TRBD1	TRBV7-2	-	TGTGCCAGCGATGATGGGACAGGCTCTTATGGCTACACCTTC	CASDDGTGSYGYTF
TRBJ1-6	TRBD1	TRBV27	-	TGTGCCAGCAACCAGAGGACAGGGGTTAATTCACCCCTCCACTTT	CASNQRTGVNSPLHF
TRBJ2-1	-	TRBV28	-	TGTGCCAGCAGTTTAACGGCGAGGGAAATCAGGCAGTTCTTC	CASSLTAREIRQFF
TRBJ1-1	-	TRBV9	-	TGTGCCAGCAGCGTAGGTCTGCCAGGTCCGGATTTCTTT	CASSVGLPGPDFF
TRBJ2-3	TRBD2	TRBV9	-	TGTGCCAGCAGCACCGTGTCTAGCGGGAGTGATACGCAGTATTTT	CASSTVSSGSDTQYF
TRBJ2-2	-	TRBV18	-	TGTGCCAGCTCAGGACTCACCGGGGAGCTGTTTTTT	CASSGLTGELFF
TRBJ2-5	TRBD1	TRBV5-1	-	TGCGCCAGCAGCCCCGGACAGGGGGTCAGGGAGACCCAGTACTTC	CASSPGQGVRETQYF
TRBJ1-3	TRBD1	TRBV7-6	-	TGTGCCAGCAGCTTAAGTACAGGGGATGGAAACACCATATATTTT	CASSLSTGDGNTIYF
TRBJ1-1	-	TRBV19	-	TGTGCCAGTTCAATTTCCACGGGTACTGAAGCTTTCTTT	CASSISTGTEAFF
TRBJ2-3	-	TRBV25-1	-	TGTGCCAGCACGAGCGCTAAAGATACGCAGTATTTT	CASTSAKDTQYF
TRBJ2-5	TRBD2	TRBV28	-	TGTGCCAGCAGTTTGGGGACTAGGGGTCCGTACTTC	CASSLGTRGPYF
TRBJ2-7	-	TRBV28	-	TGTGCCAGCAGTCCACCGGGGATAGCGTCCCAATACGAGCAGTACTTC	CASSPPGIASQYEQYF
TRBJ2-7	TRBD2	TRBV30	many	TGTGCCTGGAGTGCCTCCGCCGTAGGCGGGGGGGGCGAGCAGTACTTC	CAWSASAVGGGGEQYF
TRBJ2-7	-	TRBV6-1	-	TGTGCCAGCAGTGAAGTTTCTCACAGCCCCTACGAGCAGTACTTC	CASSEVSHSPYEQYF
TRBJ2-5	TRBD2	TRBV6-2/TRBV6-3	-	TGTGCCAGCAGTACTTCCTCTAGCGGGAGGTCCGCAATGGAGACCCAGTACTTC	CASSTSSSGRSAMETQYF
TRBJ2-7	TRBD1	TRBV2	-	TGTGCCACGCGTCCCAGGGGGCTCTACGAGCAGTACTTC	CATRPRGLYEQYF
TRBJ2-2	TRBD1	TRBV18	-	TGTGCCAGCTCCCGGGACAGGGGTAACACCGGGGAGCTGTTTTTT	CASSRDRGNTGELFF
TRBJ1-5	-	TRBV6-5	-	TGTGCCAGCAGTCAGGACAGCCCCAATCAGCCCCAGCATTTT	CASSQDSPNQPQHF
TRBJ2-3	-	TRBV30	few	TGTGCCTGGAGTCCGCGGGATACGCAGTATTTT	CAWSPRDTQYF
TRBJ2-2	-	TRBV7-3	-	TGTGCCAGCAGCTCGCCTGGGGCTGAGGTGAACACCGGGGAGCTGTTTTTT	CASSSPGAEVNTGELFF
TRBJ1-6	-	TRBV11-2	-	TGTGCCAGCAGCTTAGGACAGTATAATTCACCCCTCCACTTT	CASSLGQYNSPLHF
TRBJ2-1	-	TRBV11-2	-	TGTGCCAGCAGCGCCGGGGTTTGGGATGAGCAGTTCTTC	CASSAGVWDEQFF
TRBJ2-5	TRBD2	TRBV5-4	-	TGTGCCAGCAGCCCCGGGACTAGCGGGCCAGAGACCCAGTACTTC	CASSPGTSGPETQYF
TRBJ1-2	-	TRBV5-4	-	TGTGCCAGCAGCCCAGGGAATGGCTACACCTTC	CASSPGNGYTF
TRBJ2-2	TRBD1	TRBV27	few	TGTGCCAGCAGTATCGGACAGGGCACCGGGGAGCTGTTTTTT	CASSIGQGTGELFF
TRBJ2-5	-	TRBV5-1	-	TGCGCCAGCAGCTTCTCGGGAGCTGCAGAGACCCAGTACTTC	CASSFSGAAETQYF
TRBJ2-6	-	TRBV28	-	TGTGCCAGCAGTTTATGGGACAACTACAACTCTGGGGCCAACGTCCTGACTTTC	CASSLWDNYNSGANVLTF
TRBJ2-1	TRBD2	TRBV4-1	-	TGCGCCAGCAGCCAACTCAAGAGCGGGAGGGGAACCTACAATGAGCAGTTCTTC	CASSQLKSGRGTYNEQFF
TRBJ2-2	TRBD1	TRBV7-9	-	TGTGCCAGCAGCCACACAGGGGCGGTCACCGGGGAGCTGTTTTTT	CASSHTGAVTGELFF
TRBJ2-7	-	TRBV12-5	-	TGTGCTAGTGGTTCCCCGCGGGCAGGCGGGACCTACGAGCAGTACTTC	CASGSPRAGGTYEQYF
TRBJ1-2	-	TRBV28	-	TGTGCCAGCAGTTTAAGGTACCTAGCGGGGAGCTATGGCTACACCTTC	CASSLRYLAGSYGYTF